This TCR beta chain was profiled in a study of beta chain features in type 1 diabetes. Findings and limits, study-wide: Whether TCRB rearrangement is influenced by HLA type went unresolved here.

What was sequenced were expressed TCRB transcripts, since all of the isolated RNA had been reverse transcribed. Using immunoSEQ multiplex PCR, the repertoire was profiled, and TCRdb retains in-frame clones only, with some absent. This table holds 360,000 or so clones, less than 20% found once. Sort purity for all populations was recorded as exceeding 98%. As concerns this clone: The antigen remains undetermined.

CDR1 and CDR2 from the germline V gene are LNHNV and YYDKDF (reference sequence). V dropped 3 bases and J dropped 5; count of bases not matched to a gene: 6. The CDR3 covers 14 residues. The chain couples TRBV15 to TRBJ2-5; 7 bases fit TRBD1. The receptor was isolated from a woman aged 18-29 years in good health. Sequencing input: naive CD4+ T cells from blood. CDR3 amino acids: CATSSIGGAETQYF. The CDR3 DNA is TGTGCCACCAGCAGTATAGGGGGCGCGGAGACCCAGTACTTC.